Sequencing of this T cell receptor (beta chain) was carried out in a study of T-cell memory formation after mild COVID-19. TCRdb reprocessed the 5' RACE reads via MiXCR and lists one record per CDR3 protein. This sample has about 360,000 distinct CDR3 sequences; 13% occur once, and the top ten carry about 21%. The germline gives CDR1 LGHNA, CDR2 YNFKEQ. The germline V and J ends were trimmed by 1 base and 5 bases, with 14 bases remaining between them. This CDR3 has 15 amino acids. The TCR sequence derives from a man between 18 and 29 years old who had mild COVID-19 (a few samples of this study predate the infection). Cell type and time point are not known. The chain employs TRBV4-2 and TRBJ1-1; D might be TRBD1 (5 bases). Sequenced sample: PBMCs or a T cell subset sorted from them (not recorded which). For the CDR3, the DNA is TGTGCCAGCAGCCAAGGGTGGGGGGATAGTACTGAAGCTTTCTTT. Translation: CASSQGWGDSTEAFF.